The 28 T cell receptor beta chains reported below all come from one sample, sequenced in a study of radiation and T cells in renal cell carcinoma. The assay was immunoSEQ multiplex PCR, and TCRdb's table has in-frame clones only and misses some. The data contain roughly 78,000 clones, 82% of them singletons. Stated time point: blood 2 weeks post-SBRT. Treatment in this sample: 15 Gy SBRT to primary tumor, nephrectomy 4 weeks later. Sequenced here: blood, sampled from a patient whose treatment included radiotherapy and nephrectomy. These receptors were taken from a man in his 60s with renal cell carcinoma.

V and J are TRBV5-1 and TRBJ2-1; TRBD2 is a possible D gene (5 bases). From germline, CDR1 is SGHRS and CDR2 YFSETQ. Trimming took 6 bases from V and 3 from J, leaving 13 bases between them. The length of the CDR3 is 14 residues. This CDR3 is CASKAVWGYNEQFF. For the CDR3, the DNA is TGCGCCAGCAAAGCGGTTTGGGGCTACAATGAGCAGTTCTTC.

This clone occurred once. The chain links TRBV29-1 to TRBJ2-6; 10 positions match TRBD2. The trim removed 3 bases at V and 4 bases at J, leaving 6 bases unmatched. Germline V lookup: CDR1 SQVTM, CDR2 ANQGSEA. CDR3 length: 16 amino acids. DNA of the CDR3: TGCAGCGTTGATGGGCTAGCGGGAGAAGGGGCCAACGTCCTGACTTTC. This translates into CSVDGLAGEGANVLTF. The full variable domain, with the rest looked up from reference TRBV29-1 and TRBJ2-6, is SAVISQKPSRDICQRGTSLTIQCQVDSQVTMMFWYRQQPGQSLTLIATANQGSEATYESGFVIDKFPISRPNLTFSTLTVSNMSPEDSSIYLCSVDGLAGEGANVLTFGAGSRLTVL.

This clone has only one observation. The chain couples TRBV4-1 to TRBJ2-5; TRBD1 agrees at 7 bases. The DNA end is more similar to TRBJ2-7, so the J call may be wrong. Germline-derived CDR1 and CDR2 are MGHRA and YSYEKL. The CDR3 spans 15 residues. This CDR3 reads CASSQAGTDIYEQYF. CDR3 nucleotide sequence: TGCGCCAGCAGCCAAGCCGGGACAGACATATACGAGCAGTACTTC.

The rearrangement links TRBV18 to TRBJ2-7; unclear D gene. V lost 3 bases to trimming and J lost 0 bases, with 9 bases between them. Per the germline V gene, CDR1 is KGHSH and CDR2 is LQKENI. The CDR3 contains 14 residues. CDR3 sequence (DNA): TGTGCCAGCTCACCCCTCGGTAGCTCCTACGAGCAGTACTTC. Encoded protein: CASSPLGSSYEQYF.

The rearrangement uses TRBV19 and TRBJ2-7; D unclear. This CDR3 is built from 15 residues. V lost 5 bases and J lost 6, with 20 bases in between. Germline V gene sequence: CDR1 LNHDA, CDR2 SQIVND (reference sequence). The CDR3 DNA sequence: TGTGCCAGTAGTCCAGAAAGTCTACCTCTGATCGAGCAGTACTTC. Residues: CASSPESLPLIEQYF. Full variable domain (outside the CDR3, taken from reference TRBV19 and TRBJ2-7): DGGITQSPKYLFRKEGQNVTLSCEQNLNHDAMYWYRQDPGQGLRLIYYSQIVNDFQKGDIAEGYSVSREKKESFPLTVTSAQKNPTAFYLCASSPESLPLIEQYFGPGTRLTVT.

The chain has TRBV7-9 and TRBJ2-7, with no clear D. Trimming took 5 bases from V and 0 from J, leaving 17 bases between them. The CDR3 consists of 16 residues. CDR1 SEHNR and CDR2 FQNEAQ come from the germline V gene (reference sequence). The CDR3 coding sequence is TGTGCCAGCAGCCCCCGCGGAGCTCATGGCTCCTACGAGCAGTACTTC. Protein product: CASSPRGAHGSYEQYF.

The rearrangement links TRBV7-8 to TRBJ1-4, with D perhaps matching TRBD1 (5 bases). This CDR3 spans 14 amino acids. In germline, CDR1 is SGHVS, CDR2 FQNEAQ. Trimming took 2 bases from V and 10 from J, leaving 14 bases between them. CDR3 sequence (DNA): TGTGCCAGCAGCTTACCAGGCCCGAGGGGAAAACTGTTTTTT. Translating it yields CASSLPGPRGKLFF.

The sample holds one count of this clone. V and J are TRBV29-1 and TRBJ2-4, with 14 bases identical to TRBD2. This CDR3 has 17 amino acids. Germline CDR1 SQVTM, CDR2 ANQGSEA. The J segment lost 0 bases and the V segment lost 7 bases, leaving 8 bases of the junction unmatched. This CDR3 is CSARLAGGSTAKNIQYF. CDR3 in DNA: TGCAGCGCCCGACTAGCGGGAGGGTCCACAGCCAAAAACATTCAGTACTTC.

This clone is a singleton in its sample. The genes are TRBV19 and TRBJ1-1, with D possibly being TRBD1 (6 bases). The V gene lost 9 bases and the J gene lost 0 bases, with 17 bases spanning the gap. The CDR3 covers 15 residues. From germline, CDR1 is LNHDA and CDR2 SQIVND (reference sequence). In nucleotides, the CDR3 is TGTGCCAGCATGGGGGTTCAGGGGCTGAACACTGAAGCTTTCTTT. Translating it yields CASMGVQGLNTEAFF.

V usage is TRBV7-2 and J usage is TRBJ2-7; 9 bases align to TRBD1. Per the germline V gene, CDR1 is SGHTA and CDR2 is FQGNSA. The CDR3 is 13 amino acids. The ends lost 5 bases at V and 7 bases at J; junction bases unmatched: 6. CDR3 DNA: TGTGCCAGCAGCACTGGGACAGGGTCTGAGCAGTACTTC. This encodes CASSTGTGSEQYF.

This chain connects TRBV11-1 to TRBJ1-2, with 8 nucleotides matching TRBD1. The junction had 4 bases not matched to a gene; V was cut back by 4 bases and J by 6 bases. This CDR3 is built from 13 residues. Germline CDR1 and CDR2: SGHAT and FQDESV (reference sequence). CDR3 DNA: TGTGCCAGCAGCTCGACAGGGGTGGATGGCTACACCTTC. Residues: CASSSTGVDGYTF.

This chain links TRBV10-3 with TRBJ1-1, with 7 bases identical to TRBD1. Germline loops: CDR1 ENHRY, CDR2 SYGVKD. The CDR3 runs to 12 residues. With 8 bases clipped from V and 3 bases from J, the junction kept 3 bases outside the gene matches. CDR3 amino acids: CAIGQAHTEAFF. Written as DNA, the CDR3 is TGTGCCATCGGACAGGCACACACTGAAGCTTTCTTT.

The chain uses TRBV6-5 and TRBJ2-7; TRBD2 matches 13 bases. Germline loops: CDR1 MNHEY, CDR2 SVGAGI. With V trimmed by 3 bases and J by 5 bases, 7 bases remained unmatched. This CDR3 has 16 amino acids. CDR3 loop: CASSYSLAGGPHEQYF. DNA for the CDR3: TGTGCCAGCAGTTATTCACTAGCGGGAGGGCCCCACGAGCAGTACTTC.

This chain links TRBV27 with TRBJ1-4; D is perhaps TRBD1 (5 bases). This CDR3 contains 16 residues. The V end lost 1 base, the J end lost 4 bases, and 13 bases lay between the germline ends. The germline V gene has CDR1 MNHEY and CDR2 SMNVEV (reference sequence). This chain's CDR3 is CASSLYSGQGNEKLFF. CDR3 sequence (DNA): TGTGCCAGCAGTTTATATTCGGGGCAAGGTAATGAAAAACTGTTTTTT. Combining the CDR3 with reference TRBV27 and TRBJ1-4 gives the whole variable domain EAQVTQNPRYLITVTGKKLTVTCSQNMNHEYMSWYRQDPGLGLRQIYYSMNVEVTDKGDVPEGYKVSRKEKRNFPLILESPSPNQTSLYFCASSLYSGQGNEKLFFGSGTQLSVL.

The V gene is TRBV5-1, the J gene TRBJ2-1; 7 bases fit TRBD2. Trimming at V came to 3 bases and at J to 4 bases, leaving 7 bases not matched to a gene. Germline V gene data show CDR1 as SGHRS and CDR2 as YFSETQ. The CDR3 has 15 amino acids. DNA for the CDR3: TGCGCCAGCAGCTACTCTAGCGGAGATTACAATGAGCAGTTCTTC. It yields the protein CASSYSSGDYNEQFF.

A note on this clone: Mismatch with germline at one junction end may stem from a read error. The rearrangement uses TRBV19 and TRBJ1-5, with TRBD1 matching 7 bases. This CDR3 contains 15 residues. CDR1 is LNHDA, CDR2 SQIVND, per germline (reference sequence). The CDR3 nucleotides read TGTGCCAGTAGTCTAGACAGGGCCCCGGATCAGCCCCAGCATTTT. Its protein product is CASSLDRAPDQPQHF.

This clone was counted ten times or more. The chain has TRBV5-1 and TRBJ2-7; D is undetermined. V lost 7 bases and J 5 bases, leaving 16 bases between the germline ends. This CDR3 is 13 amino acids long. Germline assignment: CDR1 SGHRS and CDR2 YFSETQ. The CDR3 DNA sequence: TGCGCCAGCGGCGACTTGTCGTCTAACGAGCAGTACTTC. It specifies CASGDLSSNEQYF.

The V and J genes are TRBV28 and TRBJ1-1, with D maybe TRBD1 (6 bases). The CDR3 runs to 16 residues. V was shortened by 3 bases and J by 4 bases, with 18 bases between the two germline ends. Germline-derived CDR1 and CDR2 are MDHEN and SYDVKM. CDR3: CASSFETTGAGTEAFF. CDR3 DNA sequence: TGTGCCAGCAGTTTCGAGACGACGGGGGCAGGCACTGAAGCTTTCTTT.

Only a few counts were recorded for this clone. The rearrangement joins TRBV4-1 to TRBJ2-3; 8 nucleotides align to TRBD1. The germline V gene encodes CDR1 MGHRA and CDR2 YSYEKL. This CDR3 spans 22 amino acids. V was pared by 3 bases and J by 5 bases, with 28 bases of the junction left unmatched. CDR3 amino acids: CASSHQGLRTGKGPLRRDTQYF. The CDR3 nucleotides read TGCGCCAGCAGCCATCAAGGTTTGCGGACAGGGAAAGGCCCTCTAAGGAGAGATACGCAGTATTTT.

The chain links TRBV6-1 to TRBJ2-3; D not resolved. The V end lost 10 bases, the J end lost 0 bases, and 17 bases lay between the germline ends. Germline lookup yields CDR1 MNHNS and CDR2 SASEGT. This CDR3 contains 15 residues. The CDR3 loop is CAIARGRTSTDTQYF. The CDR3 DNA follows: TGTGCCATCGCCCGCGGAAGAACAAGCACAGATACGCAGTATTTT.

The chain is built from TRBV19 and TRBJ2-3; D is undetermined. CDR3 length: 14 residues. Germline values: CDR1 LNHDA, CDR2 SQIVND (reference sequence). The V end was cut by 4 bases, the J end by 1 base, with 9 bases between. As DNA, the CDR3 is TGTGCCAGTAGTACCGGCTACGGCACAGATACGCAGTATTTT. Its translation: CASSTGYGTDTQYF.

The chain couples TRBV7-6 to TRBJ1-2; 8 bases fit TRBD1. Germline trimming cut 5 bases from V and 0 bases from J; bases unmatched to any gene: 5. The CDR3 is 15 amino acids. Germline CDR1 is SGHVS and CDR2 is FNYEAQ. The CDR3 coding sequence is TGTGCCAGCAGCCAAAACAGGGGGGCTAACTATGGCTACACCTTC. This translates into CASSQNRGANYGYTF.

This clone was seen just once. The chain recombines TRBV7-8 with TRBJ2-1; perhaps TRBD2 as D (5 bases). The CDR3 runs 13 residues. The germline V gene has CDR1 SGHVS and CDR2 FQNEAQ. V lost 7 bases to trimming and J lost 5 bases, with 12 bases between them. The CDR3 DNA is TGTGCCAGCATTGGAGGTTGGGACAATGAGCAGTTCTTC. Translation gives CASIGGWDNEQFF.

The rearrangement joins TRBV6-6 to TRBJ2-3, with D maybe TRBD2 (7 bases). This CDR3 is built from 15 residues. The V end lost 8 bases, the J end lost 2 bases, and 17 bases lay between the germline ends. The germline CDR1 and CDR2 sequences are MNHNY and SVGAGI (reference sequence). CDR3 protein: CASATGTINTDTQYF. Here the CDR3 DNA reads TGTGCCAGCGCAACAGGGACTATCAACACAGATACGCAGTATTTT.

The V call is TRBV25-1, the J call TRBJ2-3, with D hard to call. Germline V gene sequence: CDR1 MGHDK, CDR2 SYGVNS. Trimming removed 7 bases at V and 4 bases at J, with 6 bases between. The CDR3 loop spans 11 amino acids. This CDR3 reads CASILADTQYF. The DNA for the CDR3 is TGTGCCAGCATTCTGGCAGATACGCAGTATTTT.

This chain joins TRBV5-1 and TRBJ2-2, with D uncertain. The CDR3 is 14 amino acids. Germline CDR1 SGHRS, CDR2 YFSETQ. V lost 2 bases and J 7 bases, leaving 12 bases between the germline ends. CDR3 coding DNA: TGCGCCAGCAGCTTCTCAAGCCGCGGCGGGGAGCTGTTTTTT. Protein product: CASSFSSRGGELFF.

The chain carries TRBV27 and TRBJ2-1, with TRBD1 identical over 9 bases. Unmatched junction bases numbered 10, after V lost 3 bases and J lost 10 bases. The CDR3 spans 15 residues. CDR1 is MNHEY, CDR2 SMNVEV, per germline (reference sequence). CDR3 bases: TGTGCCAGCAGTTTTATGGGGACAGGGTCCTCGGAGCAGTTCTTC. Translated, it gives CASSFMGTGSSEQFF.

The chain has TRBV6-1 and TRBJ2-7; D gene unclear. The germline V and J ends were trimmed by 3 bases and 4 bases, with 7 bases remaining between them. This CDR3 region has 12 residues. The germline V gene encodes CDR1 MNHNS and CDR2 SASEGT. The DNA of the CDR3 is TGTGCCAGCAGTGATCTGCGGTACGAGCAGTACTTC. It encodes CASSDLRYEQYF.